These 16 T cell receptor beta chains came from one sample sequenced in a study of T cells after yellow fever vaccination. TCRdb re-derived calls from the 5' RACE reads in MiXCR, one entry per CDR3 protein. This repertoire shows some 300,000 distinct CDR3 sequences, roughly 9% found once; its top ten account for around 3.4%. The starting material was CD4+ T cells sorted from PBMCs, obtained 5 days after the yellow fever booster vaccination. Receptors were obtained from a man aged 18 to 29 who received the YFV17D yellow fever vaccine.

The chain uses TRBV28 and TRBJ2-5; maybe TRBD2 (6 bases). Germline CDR1 MDHEN, CDR2 SYDVKM. The CDR3 is 14 amino acids. V lost 5 bases, J lost 5 bases, and 15 bases lay in between. The CDR3 here is CASSGHGGSETQYF. DNA of the CDR3: TGTGCCAGCAGTGGCCATGGAGGGTCCGAGACCCAGTACTTC.

This clonotype came up many times. This rearrangement joins TRBV7-2 to TRBJ2-5, with 11 nucleotides matching TRBD2. CDR1 is SGHTA and CDR2 is FQGNSA in the germline V gene. The CDR3 spans 16 residues. V lost 4 bases to trimming and J lost 2 bases; unmatched junction nucleotides: 6. The CDR3 region has the DNA TGTGCCAGCAGCTCCCTTCGGACTAGCGGGCAAGAGACCCAGTACTTC. It translates to CASSSLRTSGQETQYF.

This clonotype came up a few times. The chain couples TRBV12-3 or TRBV12-4 to TRBJ1-5; TRBD1 matches at 8 bases. V shed 6 bases, J shed 7 bases, and the junction held 5 bases outside the gene matches. CDR3 size: 13 residues. The CDR3 coding sequence is TGTGCCAGCAGACCAGGGGGCCGCCAGCCCCAGCATTTT. It codes for CASRPGGRQPQHF.

This chain links TRBV6-6 with TRBJ2-3; 7 bases line up with TRBD1. With 6 bases clipped from V and 2 bases from J, the junction kept 8 bases outside the gene matches. CDR1 is MNHNY and CDR2 is SVGAGI in the germline V gene (reference sequence). The CDR3 consists of 15 residues. CDR3 region: CASRLPTGLTDTQYF. The CDR3 DNA reads as TGTGCCAGCAGGCTGCCGACAGGGCTCACAGATACGCAGTATTTT.

This clonotype was seen a few times. The chain joins TRBV12-3 or TRBV12-4 to TRBJ1-6; D unresolved. V was clipped by 3 bases and J by 9 bases, with 6 bases between them. The CDR3 is made up of 12 amino acids. DNA for the CDR3: TGTGCCAGCAGTTTTCGGGGTTCACCCCTCCACTTT. It translates to CASSFRGSPLHF.

The DNA for the CDR3 is TGTGCCAGCAGCCCCGTTGGGCCCGGCTACACCTTC. This encodes CASSPVGPGYTF. This chain links TRBV5-5 with TRBJ1-2, with unresolved D. CDR1 and CDR2 (germline): SGHKS, YYEKEE (reference sequence). V lost 4 bases, J lost 8 bases, and 12 bases lay in between. The CDR3 is made up of 12 amino acids. The variable domain in full, completed from reference TRBV5-5 and TRBJ1-2, reads DAGVTQSPTHLIKTRGQQVTLRCSPISGHKSVSWYQQVLGQGPQFIFQYYEKEERGRGNFPDRFSARQFPNYSSELNVNALLLGDSALYLCASSPVGPGYTFGSGTRLTVV.

This clonotype occurred a few times. The V and J genes are TRBV20-1 and TRBJ1-2; possibly TRBD1 for D (5 bases). In germline, CDR1 is DFQATT, CDR2 SNEGSKA (reference sequence). This CDR3 has 16 residues. Deletions cut 0 bases from V and 1 base from J, with 15 bases between. DNA for the CDR3: TGCAGTGCTAGAGATGTGGCCGGGGGGAATAACTATGGCTACACCTTC. Residues: CSARDVAGGNNYGYTF.

The count of this clonotype is one. The chain uses TRBV18 and TRBJ2-1; the match to TRBD2 covers 10 bases. J was trimmed by 5 bases and V by 4 bases; bases with no gene match: 8. This CDR3 is built from 16 residues. Germline V lookup: CDR1 KGHSH, CDR2 LQKENI. The CDR3, as DNA: TGTGCCAGCTCACGAAACCTAGCGGGGGCGAACAATGAGCAGTTCTTC. Protein sequence: CASSRNLAGANNEQFF. Full variable domain (missing parts from reference TRBV18 and TRBJ2-1): NAGVMQNPRHLVRRRGQEARLRCSPMKGHSHVYWYRQLPEEGLKFMVYLQKENIIDESGMPKERFSAEFPKEGPSILRIQQVVRGDSAAYFCASSRNLAGANNEQFFGPGTRLTVL.

This clonotype was detected only a few times. The CDR3 region is CASSQGGQVFGYTF. The CDR3 region has the DNA TGCGCCAGCAGCCAGGGGGGACAGGTTTTTGGCTACACCTTC. The chain uses TRBV4-3 and TRBJ1-2; 8 positions agree with TRBD1. J was trimmed by 7 bases and V by 3 bases; bases with no gene match: 7. CDR1 and CDR2 (germline): LGHNA, YSLEER. The CDR3 extends over 14 amino acids.

This clonotype was observed at least ten times. The rearrangement uses TRBV5-1 and TRBJ2-7; 9 bases fit TRBD2. The CDR3 spans 16 residues. CDR1 SGHRS and CDR2 YFSETQ come from the germline V gene. V lost 4 bases and J lost 0; bases outside the gene matches: 8. CDR3 loop: CASSGKTSGSSYEQYF. For the CDR3, the DNA is TGCGCCAGCAGCGGAAAGACTAGCGGCAGCTCCTACGAGCAGTACTTC.

Many counts were recorded for this clonotype. V is TRBV20-1 and J is TRBJ2-3; the D gene is possibly TRBD2 (5 bases). Trimming left V 3 bases short and J 2 bases short, with 6 bases between. From germline, CDR1 is DFQATT and CDR2 SNEGSKA (reference sequence). The length of the CDR3 is 12 residues. The CDR3 loop reads CSAREDTDTQYF. DNA of the CDR3: TGCAGTGCTAGGGAGGACACAGATACGCAGTATTTT.

The rearrangement uses TRBV20-1 and TRBJ1-6; D gene unclear. The CDR3 extends over 13 amino acids. V was cut by 1 base and J by 9 bases, with 10 bases left in between. Germline V CDR1 and CDR2: DFQATT, SNEGSKA (reference sequence). The CDR3 DNA is TGCAGTGCTAGAGGTGCAGCCCTTTCACCCCTCCACTTT. This translates into CSARGAALSPLHF.

This chain links TRBV6-2 or TRBV6-3 with TRBJ2-7; unclear D gene. This CDR3 region has 15 residues. Germline CDR1 reads MNHEY; CDR2 reads SVGEGT. Trimming stripped 6 bases from V and 2 bases from J, with 17 bases between. The CDR3 nucleotides read TGTGCCAGCAGCCCTTCGACGGTTTGGCCCTACGAGCAGTACTTC. Protein: CASSPSTVWPYEQYF.

This clonotype was seen a handful of times. The rearrangement links TRBV6-6 to TRBJ1-1, with D perhaps matching TRBD1 (5 bases). This CDR3 contains 13 residues. Germline loops: CDR1 MNHNY, CDR2 SVGAGI (reference sequence). The germline V and J ends were trimmed by 5 bases and 4 bases, with 11 bases remaining between them. The CDR3: CASSRPQGTEAFF. The CDR3 DNA reads TGTGCCAGCAGTCGCCCTCAGGGCACTGAAGCTTTCTTT.

This clonotype occurred many times. This chain joins TRBV5-1 and TRBJ2-1; 12 bases match TRBD2. Germline loops: CDR1 SGHRS, CDR2 YFSETQ. V trimming: 4 bases; J trimming: 2 bases; junction bases outside the gene matches: 1. CDR3 length equals 15 residues. CDR3: CASSASGGAYNEQFF. CDR3 nucleotides: TGCGCCAGCAGCGCTAGCGGGGGGGCCTACAATGAGCAGTTCTTC.

V is TRBV19 and J is TRBJ1-1; the match to TRBD1 covers 9 bases. The CDR3 has 13 residues. Germline values: CDR1 LNHDA, CDR2 SQIVND (reference sequence). V lost 9 bases and J lost 1; bases outside the gene matches: 3. The CDR3 DNA is TGTGCCAGCCACAGGGGGCGGAACACTGAAGCTTTCTTT. It codes for CASHRGRNTEAFF. The whole variable domain, remainder taken from reference TRBV19 and TRBJ1-1, is DGGITQSPKYLFRKEGQNVTLSCEQNLNHDAMYWYRQDPGQGLRLIYYSQIVNDFQKGDIAEGYSVSREKKESFPLTVTSAQKNPTAFYLCASHRGRNTEAFFGQGTRLTVV.